This T cell receptor (beta chain) came from a study of siplizumab effects on memory and regulatory T cells. This clone was detected only a few times. Per-sample assaying covered 95,000 to 100,000 TCR templates. Here immunoSEQ multiplex PCR was the method, and the copy in TCRdb shows in-frame clones only, minus some. The sample lists more than 50,000 clones, approximately 95% occurring once. Sequenced material: CD8+ T cells sorted from blood. The clonotype originates from a human donor in good health.

The DNA of the CDR3 is TGCGCCAGCAGCTTGGGAAGCGGGAACTCCTACGAGCAGTACTTC. Translating it yields CASSLGSGNSYEQYF. The chain carries TRBV5-1 and TRBJ2-7; 7 nucleotides match TRBD2. Germline V CDR1 and CDR2: SGHRS, YFSETQ. Trimming at V came to 0 bases and at J to 0 bases, leaving 3 bases not matched to a gene. This CDR3 has 15 amino acids.